Presented here are 30 T cell receptor beta chains from one specimen sequenced in a study of CD4+ T cells in melanoma. Only in-frame clones appear in the TCRdb table, and some are missing; sequencing was by immunoSEQ multiplex PCR. The sample consists of about 15,000 clones, 63% of them appearing once. The specimen was cells from a culture (not recorded whether cultured in vitro). All receptors derive from a human donor with melanoma.

The gene calls are TRBV5-5 and TRBJ2-3; tentative D call: TRBD1 (5 bases). V dropped 1 base and J dropped 6 bases, with 18 bases sitting between them. CDR1 SGHKS and CDR2 YYEKEE come from the germline V gene (reference sequence). This CDR3 comprises 16 residues. The CDR3 reads CASSLSAGWLSDTQYF. The CDR3 region has the DNA TGTGCCAGCAGCTTGTCAGCAGGGTGGTTGTCCGATACGCAGTATTTT.

This clone was recorded a few times. This sequence joins TRBV4-1 and TRBJ1-4; tentative D call: TRBD1 (5 bases). The germline V gene encodes CDR1 MGHRA and CDR2 YSYEKL. V was pared by 3 bases and J by 7 bases, with 15 bases between. CDR3 length: 15 residues. In nucleotides, the CDR3 is TGCGCCAGCAGCCACTGGACAAGCCGGAGTGAAAAACTGTTTTTT. Protein product: CASSHWTSRSEKLFF.

The chain has TRBV7-8 and TRBJ1-1; D gene ambiguous. This CDR3 region has 13 residues. With 1 base removed from V and 0 bases from J, the gap between germline ends came to 3 bases. Germline-derived CDR1 and CDR2 are SGHVS and FQNEAQ. CDR3: CASSLGMNTEAFF. The CDR3 coding sequence is TGTGCCAGCAGCTTAGGGATGAACACTGAAGCTTTCTTT.

The chain combines TRBV9 with TRBJ2-1, with 14 bases lining up with TRBD2. CDR1 is SGDLS and CDR2 is YYNGEE in the germline V gene. This CDR3 comprises 16 residues. J lost 8 bases, V lost 0 bases, and 4 bases had no gene match. CDR3 sequence: CASSVGLAGGIDEQFF. The CDR3 DNA is TGTGCCAGCAGCGTAGGACTAGCGGGGGGGATTGATGAGCAGTTCTTC.

This chain connects TRBV6-1 to TRBJ2-1; D gene uncertain. Germline values: CDR1 MNHNS, CDR2 SASEGT. This CDR3 is built from 13 residues. V was clipped by 7 bases and J by 7 bases, with 14 bases between them. CDR3 nucleotides: TGTGCCAGCAATGACCTGAGGTGGAATGAGCAGTTCTTC. Translation: CASNDLRWNEQFF.

V usage is TRBV10-3 and J usage is TRBJ2-3; 8 bases fit TRBD1. J was trimmed by 3 bases and V by 2 bases; bases with no gene match: 7. Germline-derived CDR1 and CDR2 are ENHRY and SYGVKD. CDR3 size: 16 residues. The CDR3 region is CAISEPGTGATDTQYF. DNA for the CDR3: TGTGCCATCAGTGAGCCCGGGACAGGAGCTACAGATACGCAGTATTTT.

The V call is TRBV5-1, the J call TRBJ2-2, with D tentatively TRBD1 (5 bases). The CDR3 consists of 13 residues. In germline, CDR1 is SGHRS, CDR2 YFSETQ. The germline V and J ends were trimmed by 3 bases and 6 bases, with 9 bases remaining between them. CDR3 nucleotide sequence: TGCGCCAGCAGCTGGGTAGGGGCCGGGGAGCTGTTTTTT. It translates to CASSWVGAGELFF.

The genes are TRBV4-1 and TRBJ2-3; the match to TRBD1 covers 8 bases. The CDR3 runs 15 residues. Unmatched junction bases numbered 7, after V lost 4 bases and J lost 4 bases. CDR1 MGHRA and CDR2 YSYEKL come from the germline V gene. CDR3 protein: CASSPRRTGSDTQYF. CDR3 sequence (DNA): TGCGCCAGCAGCCCTCGAAGGACAGGGTCAGATACGCAGTATTTT.

This clone has only one observation. The V call is TRBV6-6, the J call TRBJ1-1, with TRBD1 matching over 9 bases. The CDR3 consists of 14 residues. V lost 6 bases and J lost 5; bases outside the gene matches: 7. Germline lookup yields CDR1 MNHNY and CDR2 SVGAGI (reference sequence). The CDR3 DNA reads TGTGCCAGCAGCTTCGGACAGGGGCGAACTGAAGCTTTCTTT. Translated, it gives CASSFGQGRTEAFF.

V and J are TRBV5-4 and TRBJ1-1; D might be TRBD1 (5 bases). Trimming removed 4 bases at V and 4 bases at J, with 5 bases between. CDR1 is SGHNT and CDR2 is YYREEE in the germline V gene (reference sequence). CDR3 length equals 11 residues. CDR3 amino acids: CASSGGTEAFF. CDR3 in DNA: TGTGCCAGCAGCGGGGGCACTGAAGCTTTCTTT.

The chain is built from TRBV6-6 and TRBJ1-6; possibly TRBD1 for D (6 bases). Germline values: CDR1 MNHNY, CDR2 SVGAGI (reference sequence). This CDR3 contains 14 residues. V was cut by 0 bases and J by 14 bases, with 14 bases left in between. The CDR3 protein is CASSYSAGGEALHF. The DNA of the CDR3 is TGTGCCAGCAGTTACTCGGCCGGGGGCGAAGCCCTCCACTTT.

This CDR3 is CAWSSGADAGELFF. The CDR3 region has the DNA TGTGCCTGGAGTTCAGGGGCCGACGCCGGGGAGCTGTTTTTT. V usage is TRBV30 and J usage is TRBJ2-2; weak D call: TRBD1 (6 bases). The V and J ends lost 2 bases and 6 bases respectively, with 13 bases between them. CDR3 size: 14 residues. Germline V lookup: CDR1 GTSNPN, CDR2 SVGIG (reference sequence).

The V gene is TRBV5-5, the J gene TRBJ1-2, with D maybe TRBD1 (5 bases). The CDR3 loop spans 14 amino acids. The germline V gene has CDR1 SGHKS and CDR2 YYEKEE (reference sequence). Trimming cost V 3 bases and J 8 bases, with 17 bases left between them. The CDR3 nucleotides read TGTGCCAGCAGCTATCCTGGCAGGGCTAAGGGCTACACCTTC. It is translated as CASSYPGRAKGYTF.

This clone was seen a single time. This chain links TRBV19 with TRBJ1-5, with D maybe TRBD1 (6 bases). Germline assignment: CDR1 LNHDA and CDR2 SQIVND (reference sequence). Trimming pared 3 bases from V and 6 bases from J, leaving 15 bases between. The CDR3 has 15 residues. This CDR3 is CASSMGARPGQPQHF. Here the CDR3 DNA reads TGTGCCAGTAGTATGGGGGCCCGCCCGGGTCAGCCCCAGCATTTT.

This clone has just a few counts. The rearrangement links TRBV6-4 to TRBJ1-1; D call uncertain. The CDR3 is 13 residues long. CDR1 is MRHNA and CDR2 is SNTAGT in the germline V gene. V was cut by 4 bases and J by 0 bases, with 6 bases left in between. CDR3 protein: CASSVQLNTEAFF. Here the CDR3 DNA reads TGTGCCAGCAGTGTACAGCTGAACACTGAAGCTTTCTTT.

The genes are TRBV21-1 and TRBJ1-1; the table's D call, TRBD1, was not checked against the DNA. TRBV21-1 is marked as a pseudogene. This CDR3 comprises 17 residues. DNA of the CDR3: TGTGCCAGCAGCAACAGAGGGACAGGGGGCCCGTGCACTGAAGCTTTCTTT. It encodes CASSNRGTGGPCTEAFF.

The J gene is TRBJ1-2, the V gene TRBV2, with TRBD1 identical over 7 bases. The junction had 11 bases not matched to a gene; V was cut back by 11 bases and J by 8 bases. Germline V gives CDR1 SNHLY, CDR2 FYNNEI. This CDR3 is built from 12 residues. This CDR3 reads CAASGQASGYTF. DNA for the CDR3: TGTGCCGCGAGCGGACAGGCATCAGGCTACACCTTC.

The V gene is TRBV5-5, the J gene TRBJ2-2; 8 nucleotides align to TRBD1. Trimming at V came to 1 base and at J to 6 bases, leaving 14 bases not matched to a gene. The CDR3 has 18 residues. CDR1 is SGHKS and CDR2 is YYEKEE in the germline V gene (reference sequence). The CDR3 DNA follows: TGTGCCAGCAGCTTGATTCCGGACAGGGCAATGTTGGCCGGGGAGCTGTTTTTT. Protein product: CASSLIPDRAMLAGELFF.

The gene calls are TRBV4-2 and TRBJ2-2; 9 bases map to TRBD2. V trimming: 0 bases; J trimming: 5 bases; junction bases outside the gene matches: 4. The CDR3 is 16 amino acids. Germline CDR1 LGHNA, CDR2 YNFKEQ. The CDR3 loop is CASSQDSGGSTGELFF. CDR3 coding DNA: TGTGCCAGCAGCCAAGACAGCGGGGGGAGTACCGGGGAGCTGTTTTTT.

This chain links TRBV14 with TRBJ2-7; 8 bases match TRBD1. The CDR3 has 13 amino acids. With V trimmed by 6 bases and J by 6 bases, 7 bases remained unmatched. Germline CDR1 and CDR2: SGHDN and FVKESK. CDR3 amino acids: CASRSGQGREQYF. The DNA of the CDR3 is TGTGCCAGCAGGTCCGGACAGGGCCGCGAGCAGTACTTC.

This clone was seen more than once but under ten times. The V call is TRBV11-1, the J call TRBJ1-1; no firm D call. Germline CDR1 is SGHAT and CDR2 is FQDESV (reference sequence). Trimming removed 10 bases at V and 1 base at J, with 22 bases between. The CDR3 runs to 16 residues. The CDR3 sequence is CAIDWTLESKNTEAFF. The CDR3 DNA follows: TGTGCCATCGACTGGACGCTCGAGAGTAAGAACACTGAAGCTTTCTTT.

This chain joins TRBV2 and TRBJ1-6; the D is unclear. The CDR3 consists of 14 residues. Trimming left V 4 bases short and J 6 bases short, with 10 bases between. CDR1 is SNHLY, CDR2 FYNNEI, per germline. The CDR3 protein is CASSVVTFNSPLHF. In DNA form, the CDR3 reads TGTGCCAGCAGTGTCGTGACATTTAATTCACCCCTCCACTTT.

This chain connects TRBV6-1 to TRBJ1-5, with 9 bases matching TRBD1. This CDR3 is built from 16 residues. The J segment lost 1 base and the V segment lost 2 bases, leaving 3 bases of the junction unmatched. Looked up from germline, CDR1 is MNHNS and CDR2 is SASEGT. CDR3 protein: CASSEKGQGSNQPQHF. CDR3 nucleotide sequence: TGTGCCAGCAGTGAAAAAGGACAGGGGAGCAATCAGCCCCAGCATTTT.

This chain connects TRBV2 to TRBJ2-7; D is perhaps TRBD1 or TRBD2 (6 bases each). CDR1 and CDR2 from the germline V gene are SNHLY and FYNNEI. The V gene lost 11 bases and the J gene lost 4 bases, with 18 bases spanning the gap. The CDR3 sequence is 13 residues long. The CDR3 DNA sequence: TGTGCCGGAACCGGAGGGACATCGTACGAGCAGTACTTC. The encoded protein is CAGTGGTSYEQYF.

V gene TRBV10-3 combines with J gene TRBJ2-7; no clear D. The CDR3 is made up of 16 amino acids. V shed 3 bases and J shed 6 bases, with 21 bases lying between them. From germline, CDR1 is ENHRY and CDR2 SYGVKD. The CDR3 bases are TGTGCCATCAGTGAATTATGGACGGCAGCCCGCAGCGAGCAGTACTTC. Its protein product is CAISELWTAARSEQYF.

In its sample, this clone ranks as medium-sized (0.01 to 0.1%). V usage is TRBV7-8 and J usage is TRBJ1-1, with D hard to call. V lost 2 bases and J 3 bases, leaving 7 bases between the germline ends. The CDR3 loop spans 13 amino acids. Germline CDR1 is SGHVS and CDR2 is FQNEAQ. In DNA, the CDR3 is TGTGCCAGCAGCTTAATAATCGACACTGAAGCTTTCTTT. Its protein is CASSLIIDTEAFF.

The chain carries TRBV5-8 and TRBJ1-5; possibly TRBD1 for D (6 bases). This CDR3 contains 14 residues. Germline CDR1 SGHTS, CDR2 YDEGEE. V gave up 6 bases and J gave up 11 bases, with 21 bases separating them. The CDR3 region is CASTPGTPGGAQHF. Here the CDR3 DNA reads TGTGCCAGCACCCCAGGGACACCCGGTGGGGCCCAGCATTTT. Variable domain in full (rest from reference TRBV5-8 and TRBJ1-5): EAGVTQSPTHLIKTRGQQATLRCSPISGHTSVYWYQQALGLGLQFLLWYDEGEERNRGNFPPRFSGRQFPNYSSELNVNALELEDSALYLCASTPGTPGGAQHFGDGTRLSIL.

CDR3 sequence reads: CASSWDRDFFKGHDNEQFF. The CDR3 DNA is TGTGCCAGCAGCTGGGACAGGGATTTCTTCAAAGGGCATGACAATGAGCAGTTCTTC. The chain uses TRBV7-9 and TRBJ2-1; 9 bases match TRBD1. The junction had 18 bases not matched to a gene; V was cut back by 4 bases and J by 5 bases. Germline V gene sequence: CDR1 SEHNR, CDR2 FQNEAQ (reference sequence). The CDR3 is made up of 19 amino acids.

The chain has TRBV14 and TRBJ1-2, with D perhaps matching TRBD1 (5 bases). The CDR3 runs to 13 residues. With 6 bases removed from V and 8 bases from J, the gap between germline ends came to 16 bases. Looked up from germline, CDR1 is SGHDN and CDR2 is FVKESK. The CDR3: CASSGTAREGYTF. The CDR3 bases are TGTGCCAGCAGTGGGACCGCTCGGGAGGGCTACACCTTC.

The V and J genes are TRBV6-5 and TRBJ2-5, with a tentative D call TRBD1 (5 bases). V was cut by 2 bases and J by 4 bases, with 14 bases left in between. Germline V gene data show CDR1 as MNHEY and CDR2 as SVGAGI. The CDR3 runs 15 residues. CDR3 amino acids: CASSYPQGAIETQYF. DNA of the CDR3: TGTGCCAGCAGTTACCCCCAGGGTGCGATAGAGACCCAGTACTTC.